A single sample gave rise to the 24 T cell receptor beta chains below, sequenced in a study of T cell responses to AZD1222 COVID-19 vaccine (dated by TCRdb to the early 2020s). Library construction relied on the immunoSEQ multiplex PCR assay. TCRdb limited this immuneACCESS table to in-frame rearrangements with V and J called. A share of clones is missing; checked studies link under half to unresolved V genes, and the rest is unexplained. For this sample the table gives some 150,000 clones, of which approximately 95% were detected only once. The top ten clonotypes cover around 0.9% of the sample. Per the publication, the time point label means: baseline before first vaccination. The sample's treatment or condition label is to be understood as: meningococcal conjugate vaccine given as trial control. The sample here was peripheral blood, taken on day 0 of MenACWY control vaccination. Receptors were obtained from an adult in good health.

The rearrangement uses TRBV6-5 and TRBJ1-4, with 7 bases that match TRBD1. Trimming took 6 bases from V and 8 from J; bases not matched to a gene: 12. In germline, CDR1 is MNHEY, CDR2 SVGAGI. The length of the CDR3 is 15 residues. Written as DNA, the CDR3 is TGTGCCAGCAGCTGGCGACAGGGTGTAAGAGAAAAACTGTTTTTT. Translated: CASSWRQGVREKLFF.

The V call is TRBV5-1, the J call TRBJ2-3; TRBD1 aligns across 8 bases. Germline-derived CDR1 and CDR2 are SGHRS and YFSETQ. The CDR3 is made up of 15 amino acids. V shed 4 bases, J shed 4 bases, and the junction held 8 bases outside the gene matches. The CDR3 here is CASSQGTGYPDTQYF. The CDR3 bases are TGCGCCAGCAGCCAGGGGACAGGCTATCCAGATACGCAGTATTTT.

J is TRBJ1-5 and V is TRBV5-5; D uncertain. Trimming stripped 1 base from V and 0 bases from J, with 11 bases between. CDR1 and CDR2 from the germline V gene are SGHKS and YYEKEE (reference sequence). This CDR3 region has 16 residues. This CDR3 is CASSLSGSYSNQPQHF. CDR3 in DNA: TGTGCCAGCAGCTTGTCCGGCAGTTATAGCAATCAGCCCCAGCATTTT.

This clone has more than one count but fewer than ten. CDR3 residues: CASSPGQGHTEAFF. The CDR3 DNA reads as TGTGCCAGCAGCCCGGGACAGGGCCACACTGAAGCTTTCTTT. The genes are TRBV7-2 and TRBJ1-1, with TRBD1 matching 9 bases. With 5 bases clipped from V and 3 bases from J, the junction kept 4 bases outside the gene matches. Looked up from germline, CDR1 is SGHTA and CDR2 is FQGNSA. This CDR3 contains 14 residues.

The CDR3 loop reads CASGTGPGNTIYF. CDR3 nucleotides: TGCGCCAGCGGAACAGGCCCCGGAAACACCATATATTTT. The chain joins TRBV5-1 to TRBJ1-3; the D gene is possibly TRBD1 (5 bases). This CDR3 spans 13 amino acids. Germline V gives CDR1 SGHRS, CDR2 YFSETQ. V was shortened by 7 bases and J by 4 bases, with 12 bases between the two germline ends.

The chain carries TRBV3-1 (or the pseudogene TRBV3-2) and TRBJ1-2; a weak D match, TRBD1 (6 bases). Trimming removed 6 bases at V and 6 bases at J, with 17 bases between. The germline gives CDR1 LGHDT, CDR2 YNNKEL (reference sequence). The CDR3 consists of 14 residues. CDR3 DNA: TGTGCCAGCAGTCTAACCGATTACAGGGATGGCTACACCTTC. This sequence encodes CASSLTDYRDGYTF.

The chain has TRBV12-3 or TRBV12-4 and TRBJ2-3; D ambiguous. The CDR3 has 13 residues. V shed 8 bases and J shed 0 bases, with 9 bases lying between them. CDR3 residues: CASSPLSTDTQYF. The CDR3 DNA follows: TGTGCCAGCTCCCCGCTGAGCACAGATACGCAGTATTTT.

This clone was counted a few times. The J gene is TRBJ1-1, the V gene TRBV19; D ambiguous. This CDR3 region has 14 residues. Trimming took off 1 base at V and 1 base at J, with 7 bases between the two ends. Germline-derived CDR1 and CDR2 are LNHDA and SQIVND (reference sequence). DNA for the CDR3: TGTGCCAGTAGTATAGTTTCGGAGAACACTGAAGCTTTCTTT. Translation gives CASSIVSENTEAFF.

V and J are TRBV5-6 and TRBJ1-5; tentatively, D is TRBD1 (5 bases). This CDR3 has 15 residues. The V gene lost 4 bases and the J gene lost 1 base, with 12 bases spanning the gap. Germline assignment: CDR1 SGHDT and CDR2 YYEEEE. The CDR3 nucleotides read TGTGCCAGCAGCGCAGGGATGGGAAGCAATCAGCCCCAGCATTTT. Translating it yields CASSAGMGSNQPQHF.

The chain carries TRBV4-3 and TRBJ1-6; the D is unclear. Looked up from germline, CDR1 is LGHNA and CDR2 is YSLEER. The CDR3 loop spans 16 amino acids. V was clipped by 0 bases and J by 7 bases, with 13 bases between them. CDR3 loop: CASSQDGHSGNSPLHF. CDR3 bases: TGCGCCAGCAGCCAAGATGGCCACTCTGGGAATTCACCCCTCCACTTT.

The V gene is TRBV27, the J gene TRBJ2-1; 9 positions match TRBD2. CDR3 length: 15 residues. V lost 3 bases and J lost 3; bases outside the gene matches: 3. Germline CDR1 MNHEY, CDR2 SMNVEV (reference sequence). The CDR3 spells CASSFGGRDYNEQFF. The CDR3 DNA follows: TGTGCCAGCAGTTTCGGCGGGAGGGACTACAATGAGCAGTTCTTC.

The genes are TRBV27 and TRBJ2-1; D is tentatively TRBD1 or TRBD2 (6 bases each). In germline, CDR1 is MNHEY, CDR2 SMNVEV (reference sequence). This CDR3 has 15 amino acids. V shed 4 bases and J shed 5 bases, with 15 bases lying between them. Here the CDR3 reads CASSSNREVNNEQFF. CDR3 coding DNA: TGTGCCAGCAGTTCAAACAGGGAGGTCAACAATGAGCAGTTCTTC.

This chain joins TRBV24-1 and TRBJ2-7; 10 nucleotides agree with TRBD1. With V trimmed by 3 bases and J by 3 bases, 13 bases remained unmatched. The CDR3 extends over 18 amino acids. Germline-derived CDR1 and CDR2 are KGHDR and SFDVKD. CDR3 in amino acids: CATSDPLLRDRGFYEQYF. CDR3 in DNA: TGTGCCACCAGTGATCCGCTGTTGCGGGACAGGGGCTTCTACGAGCAGTACTTC.

CDR3 region: CASSGQGKTEAFF. Written as DNA, the CDR3 is TGCGCCAGCAGTGGACAGGGGAAGACTGAAGCTTTCTTT. This chain joins TRBV10-1 and TRBJ1-1; 8 bases align to TRBD1. Trimming removed 4 bases from V and 5 bases from J; junction bases left unmatched: 3. The CDR3 runs 13 residues. CDR1 and CDR2 (germline): WNHNN, SYGVQD (reference sequence).

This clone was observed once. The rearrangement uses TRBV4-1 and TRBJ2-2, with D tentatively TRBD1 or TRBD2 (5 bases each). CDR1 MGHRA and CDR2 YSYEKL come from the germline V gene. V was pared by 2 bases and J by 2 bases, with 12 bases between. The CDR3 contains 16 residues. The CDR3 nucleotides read TGCGCCAGCAGCCAACCATGGGACCTTAACACCGGGGAGCTGTTTTTT. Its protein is CASSQPWDLNTGELFF.

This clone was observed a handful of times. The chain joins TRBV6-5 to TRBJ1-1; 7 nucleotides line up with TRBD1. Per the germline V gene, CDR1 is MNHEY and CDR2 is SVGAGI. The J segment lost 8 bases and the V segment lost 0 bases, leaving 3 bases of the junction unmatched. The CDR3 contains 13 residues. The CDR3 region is CASSYSRGREAFF. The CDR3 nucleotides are TGTGCCAGCAGTTACTCTAGGGGGCGGGAAGCTTTCTTT.

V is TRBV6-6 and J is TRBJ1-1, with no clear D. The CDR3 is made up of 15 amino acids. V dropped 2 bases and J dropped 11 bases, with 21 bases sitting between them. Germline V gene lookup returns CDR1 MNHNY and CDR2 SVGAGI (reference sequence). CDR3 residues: CASSYPEGGLVDAFF. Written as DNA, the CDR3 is TGTGCCAGCAGTTACCCCGAAGGAGGGCTAGTGGATGCTTTCTTT.

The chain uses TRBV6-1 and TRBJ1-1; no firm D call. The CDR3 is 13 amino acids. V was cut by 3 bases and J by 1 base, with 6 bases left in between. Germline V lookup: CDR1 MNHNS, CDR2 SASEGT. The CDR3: CASSENQNTEAFF. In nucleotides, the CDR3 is TGTGCCAGCAGTGAGAACCAGAACACTGAAGCTTTCTTT.

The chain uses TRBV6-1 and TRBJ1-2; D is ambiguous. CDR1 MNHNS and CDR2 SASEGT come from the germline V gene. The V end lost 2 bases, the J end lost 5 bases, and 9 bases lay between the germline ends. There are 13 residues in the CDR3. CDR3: CASSELAVYGYTF. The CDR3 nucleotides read TGTGCCAGCAGTGAATTAGCGGTATATGGCTACACCTTC.

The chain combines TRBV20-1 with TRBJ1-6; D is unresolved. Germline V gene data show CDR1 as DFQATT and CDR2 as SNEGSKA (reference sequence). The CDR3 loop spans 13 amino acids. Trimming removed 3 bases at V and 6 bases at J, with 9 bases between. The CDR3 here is CSASNGVNSPLHF. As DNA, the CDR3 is TGCAGTGCTAGTAACGGGGTTAATTCACCCCTCCACTTT.

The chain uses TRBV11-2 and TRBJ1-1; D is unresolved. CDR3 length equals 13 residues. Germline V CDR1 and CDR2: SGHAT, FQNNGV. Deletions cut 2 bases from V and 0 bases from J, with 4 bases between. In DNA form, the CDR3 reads TGTGCCAGCAGCTTATCTTTGAACACTGAAGCTTTCTTT. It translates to CASSLSLNTEAFF.

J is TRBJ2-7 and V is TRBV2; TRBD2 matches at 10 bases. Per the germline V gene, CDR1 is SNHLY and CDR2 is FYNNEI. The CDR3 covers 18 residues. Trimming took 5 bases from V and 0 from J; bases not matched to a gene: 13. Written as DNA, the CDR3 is TGTGCCAGCAGTCCTAGAATGGCTCTAGCGGGGGCCTCCTACGAGCAGTACTTC. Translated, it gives CASSPRMALAGASYEQYF.

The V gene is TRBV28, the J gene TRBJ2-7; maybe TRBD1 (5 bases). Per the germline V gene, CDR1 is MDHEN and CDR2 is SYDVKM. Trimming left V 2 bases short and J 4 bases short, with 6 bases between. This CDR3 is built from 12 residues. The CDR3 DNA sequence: TGTGCCAGCAGTTTAAGACAGTACGAGCAGTACTTC. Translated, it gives CASSLRQYEQYF.

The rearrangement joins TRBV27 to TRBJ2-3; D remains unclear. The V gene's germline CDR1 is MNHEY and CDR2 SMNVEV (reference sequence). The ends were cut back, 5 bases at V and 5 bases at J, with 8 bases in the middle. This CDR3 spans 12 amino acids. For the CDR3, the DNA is TGTGCCAGCAGTACTTACGGAGATACGCAGTATTTT. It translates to CASSTYGDTQYF.